The rows below give T cell receptor beta chains drawn from one sample of a study of blood T cell repertoires in COVID-19. Assay used: immunoSEQ multiplex PCR; TCRdb lists only in-frame clones, some missing. The table lists some 270,000 clones, around nine tenths of them singletons. The specimen sequenced was PBMCs or T cells enriched from blood (not recorded which). The receptor source for this set is a woman aged 40 to 49 who had recovered from COVID-19. Each CDR3 is given with its conserved first and last residue. Fields, in order: clone size, D gene, J gene, V gene, CDR3 protein, CDR3 DNA. D genes are given only for firm matches. Clone size, where shown, is once, few, many, or a class for clones that have expanded.

clone size: .
D gene: .
J gene: TRBJ1-1
V gene: TRBV19
CDR3 protein: CASGPGQGSTEAFF
CDR3 DNA: TGTGCCAGTGGTCCGGGGCAGGGGAGCACTGAAGCTTTCTTT

clone size: .
D gene: .
J gene: TRBJ1-6
V gene: TRBV2
CDR3 protein: CASSWSTPSSYNSPLHF
CDR3 DNA: TGTGCCAGCAGTTGGTCTACTCCAAGCTCCTATAATTCACCCCTCCACTTT

clone size: .
D gene: TRBD1
J gene: TRBJ1-1
V gene: TRBV6-5
CDR3 protein: CASSLPGTGEAFF
CDR3 DNA: TGTGCCAGCAGCTTACCCGGGACAGGGGAAGCTTTCTTT

clone size: .
D gene: .
J gene: TRBJ2-7
V gene: TRBV6-1
CDR3 protein: CASSELDSSYEQYF
CDR3 DNA: TGTGCCAGCAGTGAACTCGACAGTTCCTACGAGCAGTACTTC

clone size: .
D gene: .
J gene: TRBJ2-3
V gene: TRBV28
CDR3 protein: CASSLSRQNTQYF
CDR3 DNA: TGTGCCAGCAGTTTATCCAGGCAAAATACGCAGTATTTT

clone size: once
D gene: .
J gene: TRBJ1-2
V gene: TRBV5-8
CDR3 protein: CASSVYTGYGYTF
CDR3 DNA: TGTGCCAGCAGCGTATACACAGGCTATGGCTACACCTTC

clone size: .
D gene: .
J gene: TRBJ2-1
V gene: TRBV3-1/TRBV3-2
CDR3 protein: CASSQLSLNEQFF
CDR3 DNA: TGTGCCAGCAGCCAATTGTCACTTAATGAGCAGTTCTTC

clone size: .
D gene: TRBD2
J gene: TRBJ2-1
V gene: TRBV4-1
CDR3 protein: CASSLAGGEQFF
CDR3 DNA: TGCGCCAGCAGTCTAGCGGGAGGGGAGCAGTTCTTC

clone size: .
D gene: .
J gene: TRBJ2-1
V gene: TRBV2
CDR3 protein: CASRMAASSHEQFF
CDR3 DNA: TGTGCCAGCAGGATGGCGGCTAGTTCCCATGAGCAGTTCTTC

clone size: .
D gene: TRBD1
J gene: TRBJ1-2
V gene: TRBV18
CDR3 protein: CASSPLTGKVREYGYTF
CDR3 DNA: TGTGCCAGCTCACCACTGACAGGGAAGGTGCGAGAGTATGGCTACACCTTC

clone size: .
D gene: .
J gene: TRBJ2-7
V gene: TRBV11-1
CDR3 protein: CASSLGQGMGAYEQYF
CDR3 DNA: TGTGCCAGCAGCTTGGGTCAGGGGATGGGAGCCTACGAGCAGTACTTC

clone size: .
D gene: TRBD2
J gene: TRBJ2-7
V gene: TRBV5-8
CDR3 protein: CASSRSGRGYEQYF
CDR3 DNA: TGTGCCAGCAGCCGTAGCGGGAGAGGCTACGAGCAGTACTTC

clone size: .
D gene: .
J gene: TRBJ1-1
V gene: TRBV30
CDR3 protein: CASIIRETMNTEAFF
CDR3 DNA: TGTGCCTCTATAATCCGAGAAACCATGAACACTGAAGCTTTCTTT

clone size: .
D gene: .
J gene: TRBJ1-6
V gene: TRBV6-4
CDR3 protein: CASSEARNSPLHF
CDR3 DNA: TGTGCCAGCAGTGAGGCGAGGAATTCACCCCTCCACTTT

clone size: .
D gene: TRBD2
J gene: TRBJ2-7
V gene: TRBV13
CDR3 protein: CASSSRTSGREDEQYF
CDR3 DNA: TGTGCCAGCAGCTCTCGGACTAGCGGGAGGGAGGACGAGCAGTACTTC

clone size: .
D gene: .
J gene: TRBJ1-2
V gene: TRBV11-2
CDR3 protein: CASSLGSRGTNYGYTF
CDR3 DNA: TGTGCCAGCAGCTTAGGAAGTAGGGGAACTAACTATGGCTACACCTTC

clone size: once
D gene: TRBD1
J gene: TRBJ2-3
V gene: TRBV5-1
CDR3 protein: CASSRTGTGITDTQYF
CDR3 DNA: TGCGCCAGCAGCAGAACCGGGACAGGGATCACAGATACGCAGTATTTT

clone size: .
D gene: .
J gene: TRBJ1-1
V gene: TRBV5-8
CDR3 protein: CASSFGQNTEAFF
CDR3 DNA: TGTGCCAGCAGCTTTGGACAGAACACTGAAGCTTTCTTT

clone size: .
D gene: TRBD1
J gene: TRBJ1-5
V gene: TRBV10-3
CDR3 protein: CAISAGTGSSQPQHF
CDR3 DNA: TGTGCCATCAGCGCCGGGACAGGGAGTTCTCAGCCCCAGCATTTT

clone size: .
D gene: .
J gene: TRBJ2-2
V gene: TRBV14
CDR3 protein: CASSPGGVNTGELFF
CDR3 DNA: TGTGCCAGCAGCCCCGGAGGAGTGAACACCGGGGAGCTGTTTTTT

clone size: few
D gene: TRBD1
J gene: TRBJ1-2
V gene: TRBV5-4
CDR3 protein: CASSLVTGGGYGYTF
CDR3 DNA: TGTGCCAGCAGCCTCGTCACAGGGGGTGGGTATGGCTACACCTTC

clone size: .
D gene: .
J gene: TRBJ1-1
V gene: TRBV18
CDR3 protein: CASSPHGGGTEAFF
CDR3 DNA: TGTGCCAGCTCACCACACGGGGGAGGGACTGAAGCTTTCTTT

clone size: .
D gene: TRBD1
J gene: TRBJ1-2
V gene: TRBV4-1
CDR3 protein: CASSQAEGQGYGYTF
CDR3 DNA: TGCGCCAGCAGCCAAGCTGAAGGACAGGGCTATGGCTACACCTTC

clone size: many
D gene: .
J gene: TRBJ2-3
V gene: TRBV2
CDR3 protein: CASKWEISTDTQYF
CDR3 DNA: TGTGCCAGCAAGTGGGAGATTTCGACAGATACGCAGTATTTT

clone size: .
D gene: TRBD2
J gene: TRBJ2-7
V gene: TRBV7-2
CDR3 protein: CASSPPGLAGGYEQYF
CDR3 DNA: TGTGCCAGCAGCCCTCCGGGACTAGCGGGAGGCTACGAGCAGTACTTC

clone size: .
D gene: TRBD2
J gene: TRBJ2-3
V gene: TRBV30
CDR3 protein: CAWTSGGGDTQYF
CDR3 DNA: TGTGCCTGGACTAGCGGGGGGGGAGATACGCAGTATTTT

clone size: .
D gene: TRBD1
J gene: TRBJ1-1
V gene: TRBV9
CDR3 protein: CASSVDPWTGQGGWNTEAFF
CDR3 DNA: TGTGCCAGCAGCGTAGACCCATGGACAGGGCAAGGGGGTTGGAACACTGAAGCTTTCTTT

clone size: .
D gene: TRBD1
J gene: TRBJ2-2
V gene: TRBV5-1
CDR3 protein: CASSLTTGDTGELFF
CDR3 DNA: TGCGCCAGCAGCCTTACCACAGGGGACACCGGGGAGCTGTTTTTT

clone size: .
D gene: TRBD2
J gene: TRBJ2-3
V gene: TRBV3-1/TRBV3-2
CDR3 protein: CASSHGLAGGRSTDTQYF
CDR3 DNA: TGTGCCAGCAGCCATGGACTAGCGGGGGGCCGGAGCACAGATACGCAGTATTTT

clone size: .
D gene: TRBD1
J gene: TRBJ1-4
V gene: TRBV5-4
CDR3 protein: CASSPGTGGFDEKLFF
CDR3 DNA: TGTGCCAGCAGTCCCGGGACAGGGGGATTCGATGAAAAACTGTTTTTT

clone size: .
D gene: .
J gene: TRBJ2-3
V gene: TRBV7-2
CDR3 protein: CASSRRAPRTDTQYF
CDR3 DNA: TGTGCCAGCAGCCGGCGGGCTCCACGCACAGATACGCAGTATTTT

clone size: once
D gene: .
J gene: TRBJ1-3
V gene: TRBV24-1
CDR3 protein: CATMSSGNTIYF
CDR3 DNA: TGTGCCACCATGAGCTCTGGAAACACCATATATTTT

clone size: .
D gene: TRBD1
J gene: TRBJ1-4
V gene: TRBV27
CDR3 protein: CASSPWTGFEKLFF
CDR3 DNA: TGTGCCAGCAGTCCTTGGACAGGGTTCGAAAAACTGTTTTTT

clone size: .
D gene: TRBD2
J gene: TRBJ2-7
V gene: TRBV6-2/TRBV6-3
CDR3 protein: CASSYYPGGAGLYEQYF
CDR3 DNA: TGTGCCAGCAGTTACTACCCGGGGGGAGCGGGACTATACGAGCAGTACTTC

clone size: few
D gene: .
J gene: TRBJ2-5
V gene: TRBV21-1
CDR3 protein: CASSTTGGAGETQYF
CDR3 DNA: TGTGCCAGCAGCACCACAGGGGGCGCAGGAGAGACCCAGTACTTC

clone size: .
D gene: .
J gene: TRBJ2-1
V gene: TRBV2
CDR3 protein: CASSVTVNNEQFF
CDR3 DNA: TGTGCCAGCAGCGTAACTGTGAACAATGAGCAGTTCTTC

clone size: .
D gene: TRBD1
J gene: TRBJ1-6
V gene: TRBV19
CDR3 protein: CASSITGDSYNSPLHF
CDR3 DNA: TGTGCCAGTAGTATCACAGGGGACTCCTATAATTCACCCCTCCACTTT

clone size: .
D gene: .
J gene: TRBJ1-3
V gene: TRBV7-6
CDR3 protein: CASSLGGNGNTIYF
CDR3 DNA: TGTGCCAGCAGCTTGGGGGGTAACGGAAACACCATATATTTT

clone size: .
D gene: .
J gene: TRBJ2-2
V gene: TRBV7-8
CDR3 protein: CASSLDQFANTGELFF
CDR3 DNA: TGTGCCAGCAGCTTAGACCAGTTCGCGAACACCGGGGAGCTGTTTTTT